The present entry profiles one TCR beta chain with its context. This specimen belongs to a study of blood T cell repertoires in COVID-19. Each participant's cohort was designated according to participant-reported clinical history. As processed by the authors: Researchers report that nucleated cell counts were estimated from reference gene primer amplification. Libraries were prepared by immunoSEQ multiplex PCR; TCRdb keeps only in-frame clonotypes and omits some of them. V, J and clone size were drawn from that table, and D and trimming were deduced from the DNA. The profile shows about 370,000 clones, more than 80% of them singletons. V dropped 4 bases and J dropped 2; count of bases not matched to a gene: 5. Germline V CDR1 and CDR2: KGHDR, SFDVKD. The CDR3 length is 15 residues.

Sequencing input: PBMCs or T cells enriched from blood (not recorded which). The source is a young man who had recovered from COVID-19. The chain recombines TRBV24-1 with TRBJ1-2, with 8 bases matching TRBD1. CDR3 DNA: TGTGCCACCAGTGACCCTAGGACAGGGAACTATGGCTACACCTTC. This sequence encodes CATSDPRTGNYGYTF.